This T cell receptor (beta chain) was sequenced during a study of blood T cells in healthy people across ages. Broader study findings: A roughly linear age-dependent decrease characterized TCR beta diversity per million T cells.

The donors, healthy Caucasians from Russia, were aged roughly 6 to 100. A second PCR, run for roughly 7 to 11 cycles, used a sample-barcoded 5' primer plus a J-beta primer mix. TCRdb reprocessed the 5' RACE reads with MiXCR, giving one entry per CDR3 protein. The top ten clones hold more than 20% of a sample with around 1,900,000 distinct CDR3 sequences, around 42% of them seen once. Note on this clonotype: Its specificity is not known.

Germline V CDR1 and CDR2: DFQATT, SNEGSKA (reference sequence). The CDR3 is 14 amino acids. V lost 2 bases, J lost 0 bases, and 10 bases lay in between. This sequence joins TRBV20-1 and TRBJ2-5, with D possibly matching TRBD2 (6 bases). The clonotype originates from a human donor in good health. The material sequenced was blood. The CDR3 is CSARKWDYQETQYF. The DNA of the CDR3 is TGCAGTGCTAGAAAATGGGACTACCAAGAGACCCAGTACTTC.